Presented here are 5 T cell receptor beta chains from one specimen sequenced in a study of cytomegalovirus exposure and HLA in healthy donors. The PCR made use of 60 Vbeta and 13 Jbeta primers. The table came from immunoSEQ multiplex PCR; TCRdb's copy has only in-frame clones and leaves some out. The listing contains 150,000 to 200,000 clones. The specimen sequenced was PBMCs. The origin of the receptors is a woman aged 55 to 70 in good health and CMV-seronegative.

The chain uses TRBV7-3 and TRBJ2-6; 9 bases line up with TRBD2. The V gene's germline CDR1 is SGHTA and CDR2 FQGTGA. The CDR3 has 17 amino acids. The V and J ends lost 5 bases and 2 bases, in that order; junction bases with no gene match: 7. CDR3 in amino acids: CASSPQRGAPGANVLTF. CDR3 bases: TGTGCCAGCAGCCCCCAGCGGGGGGCCCCTGGGGCCAACGTCCTGACTTTC. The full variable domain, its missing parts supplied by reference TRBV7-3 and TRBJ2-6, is GAGVSQTPSNKVTEKGKYVELRCDPISGHTALYWYRQSLGQGPEFLIYFQGTGAADDSGLPNDRFFAVRPEGSVSTLKIQRTERGDSAVYLCASSPQRGAPGANVLTFGAGSRLTVL.

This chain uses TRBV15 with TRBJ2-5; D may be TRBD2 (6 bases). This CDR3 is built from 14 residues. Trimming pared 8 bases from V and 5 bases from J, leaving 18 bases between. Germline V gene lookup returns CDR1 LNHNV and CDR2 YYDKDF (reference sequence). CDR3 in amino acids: CATDPGGGRETQYF. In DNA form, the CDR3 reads TGTGCCACCGACCCCGGGGGTGGGAGGGAGACCCAGTACTTC.

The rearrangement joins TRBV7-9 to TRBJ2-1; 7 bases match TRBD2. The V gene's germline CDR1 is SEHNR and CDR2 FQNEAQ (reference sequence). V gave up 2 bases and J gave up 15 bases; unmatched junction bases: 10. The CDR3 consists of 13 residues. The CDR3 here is CASSLPAAGLLFF. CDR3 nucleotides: TGTGCCAGCAGCTTACCCGCGGCGGGACTATTGTTCTTC.

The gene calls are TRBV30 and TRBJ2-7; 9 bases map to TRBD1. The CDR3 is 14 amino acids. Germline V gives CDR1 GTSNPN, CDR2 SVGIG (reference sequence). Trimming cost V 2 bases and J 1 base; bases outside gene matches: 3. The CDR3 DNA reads TGTGCCTGGAGTAAGGACAGGGGTTCCTACGAGCAGTACTTC. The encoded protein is CAWSKDRGSYEQYF.

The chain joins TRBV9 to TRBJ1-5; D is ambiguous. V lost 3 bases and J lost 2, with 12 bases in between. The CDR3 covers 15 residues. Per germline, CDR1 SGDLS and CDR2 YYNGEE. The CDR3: CASSAYEGGNQPQHF. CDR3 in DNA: TGTGCCAGCAGCGCCTACGAGGGCGGCAATCAGCCCCAGCATTTT.